This TCR beta chain was documented in a study of blood T cell repertoires in COVID-19. Study summary: Samples came from the United States, Italy and Spain, spanning acute and convalescent COVID-19. Nucleic acid was either cDNA or gDNA, and it came from T cells, B-cell-depleted T cells, or PBMCs.

V gave up 5 bases and J gave up 4 bases, with 18 bases separating them. Per germline, CDR1 SGHDN and CDR2 FVKESK. The length of the CDR3 is 16 residues. As processed by the authors: Amplification of reference gene primers was used by the study to estimate nucleated cell counts. Method: immunoSEQ multiplex PCR; TCRdb's copy keeps in-frame clones and lacks some. V, J and clone size reflect that table, while D and trimming were determined from the DNA. Altogether some 200,000 clones are present, 80% to 85% being singletons, with the ten largest covering roughly 18%. This clone was observed a single time.

Sequencing input: peripheral blood. This sequence originates from a woman older than 75 with active or convalescent COVID-19. The rearrangement uses TRBV14 and TRBJ2-1, with a weak D call TRBD2 (6 bases). The CDR3 region has the DNA TGTGCCAGCAGCAACTTCGGGGGAGTAGGGTACAATGAGCAGTTCTTC. As protein: CASSNFGGVGYNEQFF.